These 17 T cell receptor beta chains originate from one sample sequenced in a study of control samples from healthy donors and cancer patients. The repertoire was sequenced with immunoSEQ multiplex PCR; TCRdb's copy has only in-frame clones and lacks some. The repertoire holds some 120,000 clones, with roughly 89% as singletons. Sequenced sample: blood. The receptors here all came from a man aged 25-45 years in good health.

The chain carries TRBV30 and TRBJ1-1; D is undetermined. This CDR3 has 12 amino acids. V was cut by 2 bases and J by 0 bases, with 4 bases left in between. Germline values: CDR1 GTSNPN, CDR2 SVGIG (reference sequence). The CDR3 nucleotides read TGTGCCTGGAGTACACTGAACACTGAAGCTTTCTTT. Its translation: CAWSTLNTEAFF. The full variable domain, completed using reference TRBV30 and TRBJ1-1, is SQTIHQWPATLVQPVGSPLSLECTVEGTSNPNLYWYRQAAGRGLQLLFYSVGIGQISSEVPQNLSASRPQDRQFILSSKKLLLSDSGFYLCAWSTLNTEAFFGQGTRLTVV.

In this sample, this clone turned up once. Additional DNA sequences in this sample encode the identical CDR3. The CDR3 nucleotides are TGTGCCAGCAGTCCCGGGGGCTCTGGAAACACCATATATTTT. This codes for CASSPGGSGNTIYF. The rearrangement uses TRBV28 and TRBJ1-3, with a weak D call TRBD1 (5 bases). There are 14 residues in the CDR3. CDR1 and CDR2 from the germline V gene are MDHEN and SYDVKM. The ends were cut back, 5 bases at V and 0 bases at J, with 8 bases in the middle.

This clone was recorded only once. This CDR3 is CASSPGGAGGYTF. CDR3 sequence (DNA): TGTGCCAGCAGCCCCGGAGGGGCAGGTGGCTACACCTTC. The V and J genes are TRBV11-1 and TRBJ1-2; tentative D call: TRBD1 (5 bases). The ends were cut back, 5 bases at V and 7 bases at J, with 14 bases in the middle. The CDR3 totals 13 residues. CDR1 and CDR2 (germline): SGHAT, FQDESV (reference sequence).

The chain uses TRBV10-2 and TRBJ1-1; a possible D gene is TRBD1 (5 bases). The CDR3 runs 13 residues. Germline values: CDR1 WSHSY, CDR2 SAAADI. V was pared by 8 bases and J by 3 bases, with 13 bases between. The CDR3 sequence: CASGRQRDTEAFF. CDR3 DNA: TGCGCCAGCGGGAGACAGAGGGACACTGAAGCTTTCTTT.

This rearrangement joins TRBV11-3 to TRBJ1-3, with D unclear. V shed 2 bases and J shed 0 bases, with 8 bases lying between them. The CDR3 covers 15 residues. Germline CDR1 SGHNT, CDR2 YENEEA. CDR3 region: CASSLRMYSGNTIYF. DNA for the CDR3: TGTGCCAGCAGCTTAAGGATGTACTCTGGAAACACCATATATTTT.

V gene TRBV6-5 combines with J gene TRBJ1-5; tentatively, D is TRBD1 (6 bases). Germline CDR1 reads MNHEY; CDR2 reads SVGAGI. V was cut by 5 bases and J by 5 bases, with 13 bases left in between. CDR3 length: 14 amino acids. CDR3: CASSPTGTHQPQHF. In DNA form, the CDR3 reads TGTGCCAGCAGTCCCACCGGGACACATCAGCCCCAGCATTTT.

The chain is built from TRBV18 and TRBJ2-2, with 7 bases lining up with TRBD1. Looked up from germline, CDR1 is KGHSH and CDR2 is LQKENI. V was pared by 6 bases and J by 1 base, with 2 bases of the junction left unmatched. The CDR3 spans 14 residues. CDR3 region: CASSPGGNTGELFF. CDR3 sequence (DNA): TGTGCCAGCTCTCCAGGGGGGAACACCGGGGAGCTGTTTTTT. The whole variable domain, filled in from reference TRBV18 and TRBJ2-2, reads NAGVMQNPRHLVRRRGQEARLRCSPMKGHSHVYWYRQLPEEGLKFMVYLQKENIIDESGMPKERFSAEFPKEGPSILRIQQVVRGDSAAYFCASSPGGNTGELFFGEGSRLTVL.

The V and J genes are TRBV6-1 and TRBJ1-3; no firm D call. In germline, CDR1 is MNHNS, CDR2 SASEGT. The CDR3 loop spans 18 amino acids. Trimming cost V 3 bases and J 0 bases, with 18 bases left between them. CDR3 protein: CASSDGSALIPSGNTIYF. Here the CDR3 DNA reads TGTGCCAGCAGTGACGGGTCGGCGCTTATTCCCTCTGGAAACACCATATATTTT.

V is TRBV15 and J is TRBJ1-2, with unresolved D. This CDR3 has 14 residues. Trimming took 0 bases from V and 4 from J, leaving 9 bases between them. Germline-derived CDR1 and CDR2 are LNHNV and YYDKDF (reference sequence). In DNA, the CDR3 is TGTGCCACCAGCAGAGATCGAAGGGTCTATGGCTACACCTTC. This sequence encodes CATSRDRRVYGYTF. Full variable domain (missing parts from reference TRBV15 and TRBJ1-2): DAMVIQNPRYQVTQFGKPVTLSCSQTLNHNVMYWYQQKSSQAPKLLFHYYDKDFNNEADTPDNFQSRRPNTSFCFLDIRSPGLGDTAMYLCATSRDRRVYGYTFGSGTRLTVV.

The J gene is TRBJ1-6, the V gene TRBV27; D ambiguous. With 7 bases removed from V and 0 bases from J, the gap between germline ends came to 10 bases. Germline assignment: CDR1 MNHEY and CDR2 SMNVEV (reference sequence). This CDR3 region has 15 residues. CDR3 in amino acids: CASTWSSSYNSPLHF. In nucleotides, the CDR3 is TGTGCCAGCACCTGGTCGAGCTCCTATAATTCACCCCTCCACTTT.

As DNA, the CDR3 is TGTGCCAGCAGCCAAGAAGGTCTTCAAGAGACCCAGTACTTC. This sequence encodes CASSQEGLQETQYF. The V call is TRBV4-2, the J call TRBJ2-5; D remains unclear. The CDR3 loop spans 14 amino acids. Germline CDR1 is LGHNA and CDR2 is YNFKEQ. Trimming took off 0 bases at V and 2 bases at J, with 7 bases between the two ends.

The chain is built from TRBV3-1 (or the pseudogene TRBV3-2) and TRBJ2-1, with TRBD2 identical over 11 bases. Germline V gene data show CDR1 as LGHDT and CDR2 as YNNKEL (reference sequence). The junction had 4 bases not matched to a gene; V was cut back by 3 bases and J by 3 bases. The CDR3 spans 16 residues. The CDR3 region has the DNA TGTGCCAGCAGCCAGATACTAGCGGGGGTCTACAATGAGCAGTTCTTC. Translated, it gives CASSQILAGVYNEQFF.

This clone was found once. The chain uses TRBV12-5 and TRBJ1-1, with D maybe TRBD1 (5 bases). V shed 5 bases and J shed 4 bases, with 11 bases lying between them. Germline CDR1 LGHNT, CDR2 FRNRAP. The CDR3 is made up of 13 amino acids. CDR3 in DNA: TGTGCTAGTGGTGTCTCAGGGCCCACTGAAGCTTTCTTT. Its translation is CASGVSGPTEAFF.

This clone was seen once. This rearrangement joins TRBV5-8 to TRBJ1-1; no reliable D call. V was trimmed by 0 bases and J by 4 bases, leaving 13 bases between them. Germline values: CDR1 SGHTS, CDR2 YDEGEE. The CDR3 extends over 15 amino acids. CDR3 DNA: TGTGCCAGCAGCTTGGGTTACTCCTTCGGCACTGAAGCTTTCTTT. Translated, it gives CASSLGYSFGTEAFF.

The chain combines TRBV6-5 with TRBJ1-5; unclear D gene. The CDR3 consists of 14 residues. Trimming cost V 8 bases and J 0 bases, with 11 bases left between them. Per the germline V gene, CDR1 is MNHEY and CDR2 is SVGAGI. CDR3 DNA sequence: TGTGCCAGCCTCCCGCAGGTTAGCAATCAGCCCCAGCATTTT. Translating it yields CASLPQVSNQPQHF.

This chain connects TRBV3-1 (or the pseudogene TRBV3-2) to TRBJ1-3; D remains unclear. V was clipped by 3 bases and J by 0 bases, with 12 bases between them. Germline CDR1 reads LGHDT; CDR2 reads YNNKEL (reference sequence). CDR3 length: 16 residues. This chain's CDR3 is CASSHPRTVSGNTIYF. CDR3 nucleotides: TGTGCCAGCAGCCATCCCCGGACGGTCTCTGGAAACACCATATATTTT.

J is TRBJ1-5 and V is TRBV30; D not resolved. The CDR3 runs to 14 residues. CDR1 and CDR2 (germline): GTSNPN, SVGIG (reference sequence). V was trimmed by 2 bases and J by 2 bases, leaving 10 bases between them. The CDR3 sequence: CAWSHPSGNQPQHF. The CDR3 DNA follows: TGTGCCTGGAGTCACCCCAGCGGCAATCAGCCCCAGCATTTT.